Each of the 32 T cell receptor beta chains below was sequenced from the same sample in a study of control samples from healthy donors and cancer patients. TCRdb keeps only in-frame clones here, not all; method: immunoSEQ multiplex PCR. In the table there are tens of thousands of clones, 85% to 90% of which are singletons. The source material was PBMCs. The source of these receptors is a woman aged 45-65 years with colorectal cancer.

The chain has TRBV3-1 (or the pseudogene TRBV3-2) and TRBJ2-5; D call uncertain. The V end was cut by 4 bases, the J end by 1 base, with 10 bases between. CDR1 is LGHDT and CDR2 is YNNKEL in the germline V gene (reference sequence). This CDR3 has 14 amino acids. In DNA, the CDR3 is TGTGCCAGCAGCCCCCCCTCGGTCCAAGAGACCCAGTACTTC. Its protein product is CASSPPSVQETQYF.

The chain carries TRBV7-8 and TRBJ1-1, with 9 bases lining up with TRBD1. Germline CDR1 SGHVS, CDR2 FQNEAQ. CDR3 length: 15 residues. With 2 bases clipped from V and 3 bases from J, the junction kept 4 bases outside the gene matches. The CDR3 is CASSLWTGDDTEAFF. The CDR3 bases are TGTGCCAGCAGCTTATGGACAGGGGACGACACTGAAGCTTTCTTT.

V and J are TRBV7-9 and TRBJ2-1, with D perhaps matching TRBD2 (5 bases). The length of the CDR3 is 15 residues. Trimming left V 5 bases short and J 0 bases short, with 11 bases between. Germline loops: CDR1 SEHNR, CDR2 FQNEAQ (reference sequence). The CDR3 sequence is CASSPSGSSYNEQFF. In nucleotides, the CDR3 is TGTGCCAGCAGCCCGAGCGGAAGCTCCTACAATGAGCAGTTCTTC.

The V and J genes are TRBV18 and TRBJ2-3, with a weak D call TRBD2 (6 bases). V was cut by 3 bases and J by 3 bases, with 10 bases left in between. The germline V gene encodes CDR1 KGHSH and CDR2 LQKENI. The CDR3 extends over 14 amino acids. The CDR3 spells CASSPPGETDTQYF. Here the CDR3 DNA reads TGTGCCAGCTCACCCCCGGGGGAAACAGATACGCAGTATTTT.

The DNA of the CDR3 is TGTGCCAGCAGCCAAGACGGGGATACGCAGTATTTT. Its translation is CASSQDGDTQYF. The J gene is TRBJ2-3, the V gene TRBV3-1 (or the pseudogene TRBV3-2), with D hard to call. The CDR3 has 12 amino acids. Trimming took off 0 bases at V and 6 bases at J, with 4 bases between the two ends. In germline, CDR1 is LGHDT, CDR2 YNNKEL (reference sequence).

This chain links TRBV7-2 with TRBJ1-5; TRBD1 matches 8 bases. Germline V gene data show CDR1 as SGHTA and CDR2 as FQGNSA. This CDR3 region has 15 residues. The V segment lost 1 base and the J segment 6 bases; nucleotides outside the gene matches: 5. CDR3: CASSLDRGGGQPQHF. For the CDR3, the DNA is TGTGCCAGCAGCTTAGACAGGGGGGGAGGTCAGCCCCAGCATTTT.

V usage is TRBV7-2 and J usage is TRBJ2-2; D might be TRBD1 (5 bases). This CDR3 contains 15 residues. V lost 1 base, J lost 6 bases, and 12 bases lay in between. Looked up from germline, CDR1 is SGHTA and CDR2 is FQGNSA. CDR3 loop: CASSLGQGGSGELFF. The CDR3 coding sequence is TGTGCCAGCAGCTTAGGGCAGGGCGGATCCGGGGAGCTGTTTTTT.

This rearrangement joins TRBV9 to TRBJ2-3; D tentatively reads TRBD1 or TRBD2 (5 bases each). Looked up from germline, CDR1 is SGDLS and CDR2 is YYNGEE. V dropped 2 bases and J dropped 10 bases, with 20 bases sitting between them. This CDR3 comprises 15 residues. Written as DNA, the CDR3 is TGTGCCAGCAGCGTTAGCTATGGGGCGGCCGGGGCGCAGTATTTT. Translated, it gives CASSVSYGAAGAQYF.

V is TRBV19 and J is TRBJ1-1, with D possibly TRBD1 on 5 matching bases. Trimming shortened V by 5 bases and J by 6 bases, and 16 bases separated the two germline ends. CDR1 and CDR2 (germline): LNHDA, SQIVND (reference sequence). The CDR3 sequence is 14 residues long. Here the CDR3 DNA reads TGTGCCAGTAGTTTAACAGGTCGCGTGGCTGAAGCTTTCTTT. Translation: CASSLTGRVAEAFF.

This clone was seen once. The rearrangement joins TRBV7-7 to TRBJ2-5; TRBD1 matches 7 bases. The CDR3 sequence is 14 residues long. J lost 5 bases, V lost 5 bases, and 8 bases had no gene match. CDR1 is SSHAT, CDR2 FNYEAQ, per germline (reference sequence). CDR3: CASSLGQPGETQYF. CDR3 sequence (DNA): TGTGCCAGCAGCCTGGGACAGCCGGGGGAGACCCAGTACTTC.

DNA of the CDR3: TGTGCCAGCCGACAGGGCTCTAACACCGGGGAGCTGTTTTTT. Protein sequence: CASRQGSNTGELFF. The chain has TRBV19 and TRBJ2-2; 7 nucleotides align to TRBD1. The CDR3 extends over 14 amino acids. CDR1 is LNHDA, CDR2 SQIVND, per germline (reference sequence). V trimming: 9 bases; J trimming: 2 bases; junction bases outside the gene matches: 6. The full variable domain, completed using reference TRBV19 and TRBJ2-2, is DGGITQSPKYLFRKEGQNVTLSCEQNLNHDAMYWYRQDPGQGLRLIYYSQIVNDFQKGDIAEGYSVSREKKESFPLTVTSAQKNPTAFYLCASRQGSNTGELFFGEGSRLTVL.

The chain joins TRBV6-5 to TRBJ1-5, with a possible D match to TRBD1 (6 bases). From germline, CDR1 is MNHEY and CDR2 SVGAGI. Trimming left V 6 bases short and J 4 bases short, with 13 bases between. The CDR3 loop spans 14 amino acids. The DNA for the CDR3 is TGTGCCAGCAGCCTGACAGGACATAATCAGCCCCAGCATTTT. Amino acid sequence: CASSLTGHNQPQHF.

This clone was observed a single time. V and J are TRBV4-1 and TRBJ1-2; 12 positions match TRBD1. This CDR3 comprises 15 residues. Germline loops: CDR1 MGHRA, CDR2 YSYEKL. The trim removed 5 bases at V and 4 bases at J, leaving 5 bases unmatched. The CDR3 protein is CASSDSGQGAYGYTF. Here the CDR3 DNA reads TGCGCCAGCAGCGACTCGGGACAGGGGGCCTATGGCTACACCTTC.

The V call is TRBV7-3, the J call TRBJ2-3; D perhaps matches TRBD2 (5 bases). Per the germline V gene, CDR1 is SGHTA and CDR2 is FQGTGA. This CDR3 is 16 amino acids long. V lost 5 bases to trimming and J lost 7 bases, with 22 bases between them. The CDR3 bases are TGTGCCAGCAGCCGAGAGGTCGGGGTTAAGTCCAATACGCAGTATTTT. Translating it yields CASSREVGVKSNTQYF. Based on the CDR3 plus reference TRBV7-3 and TRBJ2-3, the full variable domain is GAGVSQTPSNKVTEKGKYVELRCDPISGHTALYWYRQSLGQGPEFLIYFQGTGAADDSGLPNDRFFAVRPEGSVSTLKIQRTERGDSAVYLCASSREVGVKSNTQYFGPGTRLTVL.

This CDR3 reads CASSSWGASNSPLHF. Here the CDR3 DNA reads TGTGCCAGCAGTTCCTGGGGGGCAAGCAATTCACCCCTCCACTTT. The V and J genes are TRBV27 and TRBJ1-6; a possible D gene is TRBD1 (6 bases). This CDR3 comprises 15 residues. Trimming stripped 4 bases from V and 7 bases from J, with 14 bases between. Germline V gene data show CDR1 as MNHEY and CDR2 as SMNVEV (reference sequence).

This clone has just one count. V usage is TRBV20-1 and J usage is TRBJ2-7; D perhaps matches TRBD1 (6 bases). This CDR3 is built from 11 residues. V was trimmed by 3 bases and J by 6 bases, leaving 9 bases between them. CDR1 is DFQATT, CDR2 SNEGSKA, per germline (reference sequence). The DNA for the CDR3 is TGCAGTGCTAGGTACAGGGTCGAGCAGTACGTC. It yields the protein CSARYRVEQYV.

This rearrangement joins TRBV3-1 (or the pseudogene TRBV3-2) to TRBJ2-2; perhaps TRBD1 as D (6 bases). The germline V gene has CDR1 LGHDT and CDR2 YNNKEL (reference sequence). Trimming left V 4 bases short and J 0 bases short, with 9 bases between. The CDR3 is 15 amino acids. The CDR3 sequence is CASSRGHPNTGELFF. The CDR3 DNA reads TGTGCCAGCAGCCGGGGACACCCGAACACCGGGGAGCTGTTTTTT.

The chain combines TRBV5-1 with TRBJ1-6; 10 nucleotides agree with TRBD1. The CDR3 runs to 18 residues. Germline V lookup: CDR1 SGHRS, CDR2 YFSETQ. With 0 bases clipped from V and 4 bases from J, the junction kept 7 bases outside the gene matches. This CDR3 reads CASSLDPTGGGYNSPLHF. Written as DNA, the CDR3 is TGCGCCAGCAGCTTGGACCCGACAGGGGGCGGGTATAATTCACCCCTCCACTTT.

The V call is TRBV27, the J call TRBJ2-3, with a weak D call TRBD1 (5 bases). Trimming shortened V by 3 bases and J by 0 bases, and 7 bases separated the two germline ends. CDR1 is MNHEY, CDR2 SMNVEV, per germline (reference sequence). The CDR3 length is 14 residues. CDR3 coding DNA: TGTGCCAGCAGTTTTGACAGCAGCACAGATACGCAGTATTTT. Its translation is CASSFDSSTDTQYF.

This chain links TRBV4-3 with TRBJ1-4; 12 positions agree with TRBD1. Germline V gene sequence: CDR1 LGHNA, CDR2 YSLEER. The CDR3 is 18 residues long. With V trimmed by 2 bases and J by 5 bases, 9 bases remained unmatched. The CDR3: CASSQTSGTGGGNEKLFF. Written as DNA, the CDR3 is TGCGCCAGCAGCCAAACTTCCGGGACAGGGGGCGGGAATGAAAAACTGTTTTTT.

This chain connects TRBV3-1 (or the pseudogene TRBV3-2) to TRBJ1-1; D is undetermined. V was trimmed by 4 bases and J by 0 bases, leaving 9 bases between them. Germline CDR1 LGHDT, CDR2 YNNKEL (reference sequence). The CDR3 totals 14 residues. The CDR3 region has the DNA TGTGCCAGCAGCCTGTCCGGAATGAACACTGAAGCTTTCTTT. This sequence encodes CASSLSGMNTEAFF.

The rearrangement joins TRBV7-2 to TRBJ1-2; a possible D gene is TRBD1 (5 bases). The germline V and J ends were trimmed by 4 bases and 4 bases, with 10 bases remaining between them. The CDR3 totals 13 residues. Germline CDR1 and CDR2: SGHTA and FQGNSA. CDR3 DNA sequence: TGTGCCAGCAGCTCGACAGTGGGCTATGGCTACACCTTC. Translation gives CASSSTVGYGYTF.

The chain uses TRBV19 and TRBJ1-2, with D perhaps matching TRBD1 (5 bases). The CDR3 totals 13 residues. Germline assignment: CDR1 LNHDA and CDR2 SQIVND (reference sequence). V gave up 7 bases and J gave up 0 bases, with 9 bases separating them. The CDR3 DNA follows: TGTGCCAGTATGAGGGGTGCTAACTATGGCTACACCTTC. Its translation is CASMRGANYGYTF.

This clone was seen a single time. V gene TRBV5-1 combines with J gene TRBJ1-2; 8 nucleotides align to TRBD1. The ends lost 1 base at V and 4 bases at J; junction bases unmatched: 3. Germline-derived CDR1 and CDR2 are SGHRS and YFSETQ. The CDR3 loop spans 14 amino acids. The CDR3 here is CASSLRQGAYGYTF. CDR3 DNA sequence: TGCGCCAGCAGCTTGCGGCAGGGGGCCTATGGCTACACCTTC.

CDR3 loop: CASSLGGGSGNTIYF. In nucleotides, the CDR3 is TGTGCCAGCAGCTTAGGGGGGGGATCAGGAAACACCATATATTTT. J is TRBJ1-3 and V is TRBV11-3, with D perhaps matching TRBD1 (5 bases). V was shortened by 1 base and J by 4 bases, with 11 bases between the two germline ends. The CDR3 totals 15 residues. CDR1 is SGHNT, CDR2 YENEEA, per germline.

Regarding this clone: Other DNA sequences in this sample translate to the same CDR3. The V gene is TRBV6-4, the J gene TRBJ1-1; D is unclear. The CDR3 length is 13 residues. In germline, CDR1 is MRHNA, CDR2 SNTAGT. V was clipped by 4 bases and J by 3 bases, with 9 bases between them. For the CDR3, the DNA is TGTGCCAGCAGTGGGGATGGGGACACTGAAGCTTTCTTT. Translating gives CASSGDGDTEAFF.

This clone was detected once. The chain couples TRBV3-1 (or the pseudogene TRBV3-2) to TRBJ1-5; a weak D match, TRBD1 (6 bases). Germline V gene sequence: CDR1 LGHDT, CDR2 YNNKEL (reference sequence). The V end lost 0 bases, the J end lost 7 bases, and 7 bases lay between the germline ends. The CDR3 runs to 13 residues. The CDR3 DNA sequence: TGTGCCAGCAGCCAAGAAGGGGGGCAGCCCCAGCATTTT. As protein: CASSQEGGQPQHF.

This rearrangement joins TRBV4-1 to TRBJ1-3; 8 bases map to TRBD1. CDR3 length equals 15 residues. V shed 6 bases, J shed 3 bases, and the junction held 7 bases outside the gene matches. The germline CDR1 and CDR2 sequences are MGHRA and YSYEKL. This chain's CDR3 is CASSSGGAGGNTIYF. The CDR3 DNA reads TGCGCCAGCAGTTCAGGGGGCGCGGGTGGAAACACCATATATTTT.

This clone was recorded once. The DNA for the CDR3 is TGTGCCAGCAGTTCCGTGGCAGGAGGCTTCTCTTCCTACGAGCAGTACGTC. Amino acid sequence: CASSSVAGGFSSYEQYV. The chain employs TRBV28 and TRBJ2-7; the D gene is possibly TRBD2 (5 bases). V was clipped by 4 bases and J by 1 base, with 20 bases between them. The CDR3 extends over 17 amino acids. Germline CDR1 and CDR2: MDHEN and SYDVKM.

V usage is TRBV10-3 and J usage is TRBJ1-3; D is unresolved. V was shortened by 0 bases and J by 4 bases, with 7 bases between the two germline ends. Germline V gene lookup returns CDR1 ENHRY and CDR2 SYGVKD. The CDR3 runs to 14 residues. The CDR3 nucleotides read TGTGCCATCAGTGAGTCTGGCCAGGGAAACACCATATATTTT. Amino acids: CAISESGQGNTIYF.

This clone came up once. The CDR3 bases are TGCGCCAGCAGCTTCGGGACAGGGGACTACACCTTC. As protein: CASSFGTGDYTF. The chain carries TRBV5-1 and TRBJ1-2; 10 bases agree with TRBD1. The V and J ends lost 2 bases and 10 bases, in that order; junction bases with no gene match: 2. Germline assignment: CDR1 SGHRS and CDR2 YFSETQ. The CDR3 length is 12 residues.

The V and J genes are TRBV10-1 and TRBJ1-2, with D tentatively TRBD1 (6 bases). The CDR3 runs to 13 residues. Per the germline V gene, CDR1 is WNHNN and CDR2 is SYGVQD (reference sequence). Trimming cost V 6 bases and J 3 bases, with 11 bases left between them. The CDR3 sequence is CASSQRQDYGYTF. In DNA, the CDR3 is TGCGCCAGCAGCCAACGACAGGACTATGGCTACACCTTC.